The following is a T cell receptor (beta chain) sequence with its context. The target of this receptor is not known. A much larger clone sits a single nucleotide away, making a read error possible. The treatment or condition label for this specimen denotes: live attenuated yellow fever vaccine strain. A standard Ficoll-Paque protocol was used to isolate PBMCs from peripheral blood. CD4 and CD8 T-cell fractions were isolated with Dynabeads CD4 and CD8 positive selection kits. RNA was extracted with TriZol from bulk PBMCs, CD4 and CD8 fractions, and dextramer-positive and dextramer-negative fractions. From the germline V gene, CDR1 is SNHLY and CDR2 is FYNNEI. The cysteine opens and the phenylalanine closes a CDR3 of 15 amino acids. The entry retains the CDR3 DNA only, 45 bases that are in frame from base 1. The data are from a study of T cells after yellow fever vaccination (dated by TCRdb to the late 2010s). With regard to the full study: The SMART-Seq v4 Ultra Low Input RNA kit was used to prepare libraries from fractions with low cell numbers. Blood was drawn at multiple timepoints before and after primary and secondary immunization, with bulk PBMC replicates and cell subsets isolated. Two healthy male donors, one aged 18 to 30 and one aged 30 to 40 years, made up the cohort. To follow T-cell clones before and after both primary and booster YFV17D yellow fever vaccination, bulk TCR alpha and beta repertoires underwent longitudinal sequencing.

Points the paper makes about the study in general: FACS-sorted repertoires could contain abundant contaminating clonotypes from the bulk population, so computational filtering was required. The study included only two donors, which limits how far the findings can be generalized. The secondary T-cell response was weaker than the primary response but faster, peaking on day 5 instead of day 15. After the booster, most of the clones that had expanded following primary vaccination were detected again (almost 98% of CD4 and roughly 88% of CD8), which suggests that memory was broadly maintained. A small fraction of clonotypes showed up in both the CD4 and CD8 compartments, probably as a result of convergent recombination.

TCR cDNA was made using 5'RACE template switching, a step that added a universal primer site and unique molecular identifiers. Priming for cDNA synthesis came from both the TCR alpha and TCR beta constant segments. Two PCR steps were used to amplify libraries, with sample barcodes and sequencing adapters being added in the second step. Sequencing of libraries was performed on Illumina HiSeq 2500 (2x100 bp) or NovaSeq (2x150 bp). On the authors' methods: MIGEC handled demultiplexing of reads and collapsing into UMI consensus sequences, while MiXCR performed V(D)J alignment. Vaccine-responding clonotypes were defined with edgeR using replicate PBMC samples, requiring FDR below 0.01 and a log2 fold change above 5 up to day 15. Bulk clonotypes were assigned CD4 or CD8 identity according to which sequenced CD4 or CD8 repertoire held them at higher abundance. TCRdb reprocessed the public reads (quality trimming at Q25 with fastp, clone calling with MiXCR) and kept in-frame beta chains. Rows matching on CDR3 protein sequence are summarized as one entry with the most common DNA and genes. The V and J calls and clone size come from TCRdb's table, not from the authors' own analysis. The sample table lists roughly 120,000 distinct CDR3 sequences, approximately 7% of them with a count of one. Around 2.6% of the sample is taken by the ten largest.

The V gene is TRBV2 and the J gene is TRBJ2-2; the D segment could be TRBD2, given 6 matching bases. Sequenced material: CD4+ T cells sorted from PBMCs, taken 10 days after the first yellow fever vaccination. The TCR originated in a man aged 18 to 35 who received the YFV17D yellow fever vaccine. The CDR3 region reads CTTKPQGGNTGELFF. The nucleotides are TGTACCACCAAACCCCAGGGAGGGAACACCGGGGAGCTGTTTTTT.